A selection of T cell receptor beta chains follows, all from one sample in a study of a mutant IDH1 vaccine in newly diagnosed glioma. No antigen has been assigned to these receptors. Clones were sequenced by immunoSEQ multiplex PCR, and TCRdb holds only the in-frame ones, with some missing. The repertoire holds about 48,000 clones, with 70% to 85% as singletons. The sequencing here drew on PBMCs, taken from a glioma patient whose treatment included an IDH1 peptide vaccine. Receptors originate from a man aged 40-49 years with glioma. Both conserved end residues are part of each CDR3. Fields, in order: clone size, V gene, D gene, J gene, CDR3 length, CDR3 DNA, CDR3 protein. The D gene is left open where the match is weak. Not every row has a clone size; where given, it reads once, few, many or a size class.

.,TRBV10-1,.,TRBJ2-7,16,TGCGCCAGCAGTGACGAGGGGGATTCTAGATCCTACGAGCAGTACTTC,CASSDEGDSRSYEQYF
.,TRBV11-2,.,TRBJ2-1,14,TGTGCCAGCAGCTTAGTGTCAGGGGGGGATGAGCAGTTCTTC,CASSLVSGGDEQFF
.,TRBV10-3,TRBD1,TRBJ2-2,15,TGTGCCATCAGTGGACAGGGCGGGAACACCGGGGAGCTGTTTTTT,CAISGQGGNTGELFF
.,TRBV29-1,.,TRBJ1-1,13,TGCAGCGTGAGGGGCAGGGTGAACACTGAAGCTTTCTTT,CSVRGRVNTEAFF
.,TRBV7-9,.,TRBJ2-4,14,TGTGCCAGCAGCTTAGAATTGGTCAAAAACATTCAGTACTTC,CASSLELVKNIQYF
.,TRBV10-1,TRBD2,TRBJ2-2,14,TGCGCCAGCAGTGCCGGGACTAGCGGGCGAGAGCTGTTTTTT,CASSAGTSGRELFF
.,TRBV15,.,TRBJ1-3,14,TGTGCCACCAGCAGGGTACCCTCTGGAAACACCATATATTTT,CATSRVPSGNTIYF
.,TRBV7-2,.,TRBJ2-4,14,TGTGCCAGCAGCTTAGCCAGCTCCAAAAACATTCAGTACTTC,CASSLASSKNIQYF
.,TRBV5-6,.,TRBJ1-2,15,TGTGCCAGCAGCCCGGATCTGGGGGGCGCGAGGGGCTACACCTTC,CASSPDLGGARGYTF
.,TRBV19,.,TRBJ2-7,14,TGTGCCAGTAGCCTGGACGGGGAGAGCTACGAGCAGTACTTC,CASSLDGESYEQYF
few,TRBV18,.,TRBJ1-4,15,TGTGCCAGCTCAACAGGGTTGAGTCTCTCTGAAAAACTGTTTTTT,CASSTGLSLSEKLFF
.,TRBV6-1,.,TRBJ1-5,15,TGTGCCAGCAGTGAAGCGGGCCAGAGCAATCAGCCCCAGCATTTT,CASSEAGQSNQPQHF
.,TRBV7-2,.,TRBJ1-5,14,TGTGCCAGCAGCTTAGTCCAGGGAAGCCAGCCCCAGCATTTT,CASSLVQGSQPQHF
.,TRBV5-3,.,TRBJ2-3,12,TGTGCCAGGGCGGATTGCACAGATACGCAGTATTTT,CARADCTDTQYF
.,TRBV15,.,TRBJ2-5,11,TGTGCCACCGGGGGTCAAGAGACCCAGTACTTC,CATGGQETQYF
once,TRBV5-1,TRBD1,TRBJ2-7,16,TGCGCCAGCAGCGAACGGACAGGGTCGGGGCCCTACGAGCAGTACTTC,CASSERTGSGPYEQYF
.,TRBV20-1,.,TRBJ1-6,10,TGCAGTGCTAGAGCGTCACCCCTCCACTTT,CSARASPLHF
.,TRBV6-5,.,TRBJ1-2,15,TGTGCCAGCAGTTACTTGAGGGCAGGGAACTATGGCTACACCTTC,CASSYLRAGNYGYTF
.,TRBV7-2,.,TRBJ2-7,14,TGTGCCAGCAGCTTAGGAGCAGGGGCCTACGAGCAGTACTTC,CASSLGAGAYEQYF
.,TRBV2,.,TRBJ2-3,14,TGTGCCAGCAGTTTCGGGGGGCCCGGGGATACGCAGTATTTT,CASSFGGPGDTQYF
.,TRBV7-2,.,TRBJ1-6,14,TGTGCCAGCAGCTTAGGCAGCAATAATTCACCCCTCCACTTT,CASSLGSNNSPLHF
.,TRBV27,TRBD2,TRBJ2-7,13,TGTGCCAGCAGTTTGGGGGGGGAATACGAGCAGTACTTC,CASSLGGEYEQYF
.,TRBV4-1,.,TRBJ1-1,14,TGCGCCAGCAGGGGGACGCTCAAGAACACTGAAGCTTTCTTT,CASRGTLKNTEAFF
.,TRBV18,.,TRBJ2-7,13,TGTGCCAGCTCATCAGGGGAGCCCTACGAGCAGTACTTC,CASSSGEPYEQYF
.,TRBV19,.,TRBJ1-5,15,TGTGCCAGTATGCTCGACAGCGAACTCAATCAGCCCCAGCATTTT,CASMLDSELNQPQHF
.,TRBV11-2,.,TRBJ1-2,15,TGTGCCAGCAGCTTAGTCGTGGGCGGAGGCTATGGCTACACCTTC,CASSLVVGGGYGYTF
once,TRBV5-1,.,TRBJ1-1,15,TGCGCCAGCAGCTTGGGGGGGGCTGGGAACACTGAAGCTTTCTTT,CASSLGGAGNTEAFF
.,TRBV5-6,.,TRBJ1-2,14,TGTGCCAGCAGTCCCGGGACTCTCACCTATGGCTACACCTTC,CASSPGTLTYGYTF